The clone carrying this T cell receptor (beta chain) was observed a single time. The germline CDR1 and CDR2 sequences are SGHNT and YENEEA. CDR3 length: 14 residues. V shed 0 bases and J shed 8 bases, with 12 bases lying between them. This sample stems from a study of T cell changes during pregnancy in multiple sclerosis. Generated by immunoSEQ multiplex PCR, the TCRdb table keeps only in-frame clones and is missing some. The sample carries around 62,000 clones, roughly nine tenths recorded once. The receptor was isolated from a female donor with multiple sclerosis, enrolled in a pregnancy study. V usage is TRBV11-3 and J usage is TRBJ2-3; TRBD1 might be the D (5 bases). The specimen was CD4+ T cells from peripheral blood mononuclear cells, collected in the first trimester of pregnancy. This CDR3 reads CASSLDRERGTQYF. CDR3 in DNA: TGTGCCAGCAGCTTAGACAGGGAAAGAGGTACGCAGTATTTT.